Here is one T cell receptor (beta chain) with its context. The antigen it recognizes is unknown. No much larger clonotype is one base removed from it; base qualities were not supplied. The immunoSEQ Assay, a bias-controlled multiplex PCR, was used to amplify TCRbeta CDR3 regions from genomic DNA. Concerning the study's data processing: Within the assay, amplification of reference gene primers was used to estimate how many nucleated cells each sample contained. To quantify the absolute abundance of each unique TCRbeta CDR3 rearrangement, sequence reads were collapsed and filtered. For each sample, productive Simpson clonality was calculated by taking the square root of Simpson's diversity index across productive rearrangements. TCRdb mirrors the immuneACCESS table, restricted to in-frame sequences. Some clones are absent from its copies; in checked studies, under half trace to an unresolved V gene, and the reason for the others is unknown. V and J calls and clone size come straight from that table; D and trimming were deduced from the DNA. The sample contains a few hundred thousand clones, 86% of them found a single time. The top ten constitute 3.5% to 5% of the sample.

The data are from a study of blood T cell repertoires in COVID-19 (dated by TCRdb to about 2020). Some background on the complete study: Collaborator samples came from the United States, Italy and Spain and covered acute and convalescent phases of COVID-19. The samples were drawn from the first 160 participants of the ongoing ImmuneRACE study and from 950 to 1,500 subjects provided by 6 global collaborators. A de-identified subject ID, COVID-19 status, age in years and sex were almost always included in the sample metadata. Subjects who had been exposed to COVID-19, were actively infected with it, or had recovered from it provided the deeply sampled blood TCRbeta repertoires that made up the dataset. The prospective study material was composed of cDNA or gDNA derived from T cells, B-cell-depleted T cells, or PBMCs. A freely available public database, intended as a resource for researchers studying the immune response to SARS-CoV-2, is where the repertoires were released. Where HLA class I and class II types were available, the types were taken from metadata supplied by the sample provider, not from assay-based typing.

Enrolling through a virtual design, the prospective study's participants ranged in age from roughly 18 to 90 years and lived across 24 United States geographic areas. In the prospective study, cohorts were assigned on the basis of participant-reported clinical history obtained from a screening survey and a study questionnaire. For ImmuneRACE Cohort 3, a participant was defined as recovered based on two consecutive negative NP/OP PCR tests, clearance by a healthcare professional, or resolution of symptoms. In the prospective study, whole blood, serum and a nasopharyngeal or oropharyngeal swab were collected from each participant by mobile phlebotomists. Participants in the prospective study had the option to provide additional blood draws and questionnaires over an approximately 2-month period. Blood samples from the prospective study were shipped frozen or at room temperature prior to DNA extraction.

General conclusions and limits of the study: Clinical and demographic metadata were provided uncurated, with the amount varying by source and participant.

CDR1 and CDR2, per the germline V gene, are SGHDT and YYEEEE. A distance of 10 bases separates the germline ends of V and J, which lose 2 bases and 5 bases respectively. The CDR3 starts with the cysteine, ends with the phenylalanine, and has 13 residues. Only CDR3 DNA is held: 39 bases, read in frame from base 1. This chain is built from TRBV5-6 and TRBJ1-1; TRBD1 is a possible D gene, resting on 5 matching bases. Sample: PBMCs or T cells enriched from blood (not recorded which). This TCR was recovered from a man younger than 40 who had recovered from COVID-19. The bases are TGTGCCAGCAGCTTATCGGGGGGGACTGAAGCTTTCTTT. Its product reads: CASSLSGGTEAFF.